A selection of T cell receptor beta chains follows, all from one sample in a study of Graves' ophthalmopathy and Graves' hyperthyroidism. TCRdb re-derived calls from the multiplex PCR reads in MiXCR, one entry per CDR3 protein. The data show tens of thousands of distinct CDR3 sequences, roughly half seen once. The sample consisted of peripheral blood. The receptors come from an adult man with Graves' ophthalmopathy. Both conserved end residues are part of each CDR3. The D gene is left open where the match is weak. Expanded clones are given a class, and other clones once, few, many or no size at all.

v_gene,abundance,j_gene,d_gene,CDR3nt,CDR3aa
TRBV6-2/TRBV6-3,many,TRBJ1-2,-,TGTGCCAGCAGTTACTTCGGCGGGGGCACGGCTAACTATGGCTACACCTTC,CASSYFGGGTANYGYTF
TRBV7-9,many,TRBJ2-2,TRBD1,TGTGCCAGCAGCTTTCGCCGCCAACAGGGGGATTTTGTAATCGGGGAGCTGTTTTTT,CASSFRRQQGDFVIGELFF
TRBV5-6,many,TRBJ1-1,-,TGTGCCAGCAGGTCCGCGGGAACTGAAGCTTTCTTT,CASRSAGTEAFF
TRBV6-5,many,TRBJ2-2,TRBD1,TGTGCCACGCGGGACAGGGTTCTTGCGAACACCGGGGAGCTGTTTTTT,CATRDRVLANTGELFF
TRBV20-1,-,TRBJ2-2,-,TGCAGTGCTAAGAAGGGAATTACGGGGGAGCTGTTTTTT,CSAKKGITGELFF
TRBV14,many,TRBJ1-1,-,TGTGCCAGCAGCCAAGCCGGGATGAACACTGAAGCTTTCTTT,CASSQAGMNTEAFF
TRBV20-1,many,TRBJ2-7,TRBD1,TGCAGTGCTACGGTGGGGACAGGGACCTACGAGCAGTACTTC,CSATVGTGTYEQYF
TRBV7-2,-,TRBJ1-5,-,TGTGCCAGCAGCTTAGGGCCTTGGCAGCCCCAGCATTTT,CASSLGPWQPQHF
TRBV7-8,-,TRBJ2-3,-,TGTGCCAGCAGTGAGTTAATGGTATCCGACTTGACAGGTACGCAGTATTTT,CASSELMVSDLTGTQYF
TRBV20-1,-,TRBJ2-5,-,TGCAGTGCTAGAGATATAGGTGAGACCCAGTACTTC,CSARDIGETQYF
TRBV9,-,TRBJ2-7,-,TGTGCCAGCAGCGTAGGGCAGGGAGGCACCTACGAGCAGTACTTC,CASSVGQGGTYEQYF
TRBV20-1,many,TRBJ2-1,TRBD2,TGCAGTGCGGGGGATTTAGCGGGGTATGAGCAGTTCTTC,CSAGDLAGYEQFF
TRBV24-1,-,TRBJ2-7,-,TGTGCCACCAGTCCTGGGGGCTACGAGCAGTACTTC,CATSPGGYEQYF
TRBV3-1,-,TRBJ1-1,-,TGTGCCAGCAGCCATAAACAGGTTCCGAACACTGAAGCTTTCTTT,CASSHKQVPNTEAFF
TRBV7-9,-,TRBJ2-1,-,TGTGCCAGCGACCGTTTGCAGTTCTTC,CASDRLQFF
TRBV4-2,many,TRBJ2-3,TRBD1,TGTGCCAGCAGCCAAGGTGACAGGGCTAAGACAGATACGCAGTATTTT,CASSQGDRAKTDTQYF
TRBV5-1,-,TRBJ2-3,-,TGCGCCAGCAGCTTGGCCGGTGTGGATACGCAGTATTTT,CASSLAGVDTQYF
TRBV13,many,TRBJ2-5,TRBD2,TGTGCCAGCAGCTCCAAAGCTGCGGGGGGGGCAGAGGAGACCCAGTACTTC,CASSSKAAGGAEETQYF
TRBV20-1,-,TRBJ1-4,-,TGCAGTGTTTTCGACTCTAGCGGCTTTAATGAAAAACTGTTTTTT,CSVFDSSGFNEKLFF
TRBV29-1,-,TRBJ2-1,TRBD2,TGCAGCGTTGGAGCGGGAGGATACAATGAGCAGTTCTTC,CSVGAGGYNEQFF
TRBV4-1,-,TRBJ2-1,TRBD2,TGCGCCAGCAGCCCCCTAGGCCAGAAAGCGGGAGGGCCCGCGGATGAGCAGCTCTTC,CASSPLGQKAGGPADEQLF
TRBV12-3/TRBV12-4,-,TRBJ1-1,-,TGTGCCAGCGGCAAGACAGTTCAATTTAAAGCTTTCTTT,CASGKTVQFKAFF
TRBV20-1,-,TRBJ2-7,-,TGCAGTGCTAGAGAGGCAGGGACCTACGAGCAGTACTTC,CSAREAGTYEQYF
TRBV20-1,many,TRBJ2-5,TRBD2,TGCAGTGCTCGACTAGCGGGGGCCCCCCAAGAGACCCAGTACTTC,CSARLAGAPQETQYF
TRBV7-9,-,TRBJ2-5,-,TGTGCCAGCAGCTTGCGGGACGGACGAGAGACCCAGTACTTC,CASSLRDGRETQYF
TRBV7-3,-,TRBJ2-2,-,TGTGCCAGCAGCTTAGGACAGGGGGAGCTGTTTTTT,CASSLGQGELFF
TRBV7-2,-,TRBJ2-2,-,TGTGCCAGCAGCATAGGGACGGACACCGGGGAGCTGTTTTTT,CASSIGTDTGELFF
TRBV6-5,many,TRBJ2-5,TRBD1,TGTGCCAGCAGTTGGACCGGGACAGGGGCGTGGGAGACCCAGTACTTC,CASSWTGTGAWETQYF
TRBV7-2,-,TRBJ2-1,TRBD1,TGTGCCAGCAGCGTCGGGACAGACTACAATGAGCAGTTCTTC,CASSVGTDYNEQFF
TRBV15,-,TRBJ2-2,TRBD1,TGTGCCACAAGAGGGACAGGGGACACCGGGGAGCTGTTTTTT,CATRGTGDTGELFF
TRBV10-1,-,TRBJ1-5,-,TGCGCCAGCATGTACAATCAGCCCCAGCATTTT,CASMYNQPQHF
TRBV20-1,-,TRBJ2-7,TRBD1,TGCAGTGCTAGAGATGGGGGGACAGGATTATACGAGCAGTACTTC,CSARDGGTGLYEQYF
TRBV12-3/TRBV12-4,-,TRBJ1-2,-,TGTGCCAGCAGTTTAGCGGACAGTTCCTATGGCTACACCTTC,CASSLADSSYGYTF
TRBV20-1,-,TRBJ2-3,TRBD2,TGCAGTGCCCGGGCTAGCGGGAGTGGCACAGATACGCAGTATTTT,CSARASGSGTDTQYF
TRBV4-1,many,TRBJ2-3,TRBD2,TGCGCCAGCAGCCAAACTCTAGCGGGACATACCTCAGATACGCAGTATTTT,CASSQTLAGHTSDTQYF
TRBV11-2,many,TRBJ2-5,-,TGTGCCAGCAGCACGGAGGAAAAGGAACAAGAGACCCAGTACTTC,CASSTEEKEQETQYF
TRBV6-6,-,TRBJ2-5,-,TGTGCCAGCAGTTACACCAGGAACAATGAGACCCAGTACTTC,CASSYTRNNETQYF
TRBV4-3,-,TRBJ1-2,-,TGCGCCAGCAGCCACGGACAGAACTATGGCTACACCTTC,CASSHGQNYGYTF
TRBV19,many,TRBJ2-3,-,TGTGCCAGTAGTACCAGAGCCTACCGGGACACCAGCACAGATACGCAGTATTTT,CASSTRAYRDTSTDTQYF
TRBV9,many,TRBJ2-7,-,TGTGCCAGCAGCGTAGGAGGCCAACCCCCCTACGAGCAGTACTTC,CASSVGGQPPYEQYF
TRBV4-2,many,TRBJ1-2,-,TGTGCCAGCAGCCAAGTTCGAGGAGGGATAGATGGCTACACCTTC,CASSQVRGGIDGYTF
TRBV10-2,many,TRBJ2-3,-,TGCGCCAGCAGTCTCGCAGGGGCTTCAGGGACAGATACGCAGTATTTT,CASSLAGASGTDTQYF
TRBV10-2,many,TRBJ1-6,-,TGCGCCAGCAGTGACCGGTCGAGGGTGAATTCACCCCTCCACTTT,CASSDRSRVNSPLHF
TRBV7-1,once,TRBJ1-3,TRBD1,TGTGCCAGCAGCTCGAGACAGGGCTCTGGAAACACCATATATTTT,CASSSRQGSGNTIYF
TRBV20-1,-,TRBJ2-1,TRBD2,TGCAGTGCTAACTCCGGGACTAGCGGGGACTACAATGAGCAGTTCTTC,CSANSGTSGDYNEQFF
TRBV7-2,medium-sized,TRBJ2-1,TRBD2,TGTGCCAGCAGCTTAGTGGCGGGAGGGCGTAGTGAGCAGTTCTTC,CASSLVAGGRSEQFF
TRBV19,many,TRBJ1-1,-,TGTGCCAGTAGTATAAGCCAGGACACTGAAGCTTTCTTT,CASSISQDTEAFF
TRBV7-9,-,TRBJ2-7,TRBD2,TGTGCATGGCGCGGGAGCAAAACATACGAGCAGTACTTC,CAWRGSKTYEQYF
TRBV7-2,-,TRBJ1-6,TRBD1,TGTGCCAGCAGCTTAACAGGGGGGGATTCACCCCTCCACTTT,CASSLTGGDSPLHF
TRBV10-2,medium-sized,TRBJ2-3,TRBD2,TGCGCCAGCAGAGGGACTAGCGGCACAGATACGCAGTATTTT,CASRGTSGTDTQYF
TRBV15,-,TRBJ1-1,-,TGTGCCACCAGCAGAGATATTACTGAAGCTTTCTTT,CATSRDITEAFF
TRBV7-9,-,TRBJ1-2,-,TGTGCCAGCAGTCCCGGATTATTCAACTATGGCTACACCTTC,CASSPGLFNYGYTF
TRBV12-5,many,TRBJ1-5,TRBD1,TGTGCTAGTGGTTTAATAGGGACAGGACCAGGTCAGCCCCAGCATTTT,CASGLIGTGPGQPQHF
TRBV3-1,-,TRBJ2-2,TRBD2,TGTGCCAGTACCAGGACTGGCGGGGGCGGGGAGCTGTTTTTT,CASTRTGGGGELFF
TRBV3-1,many,TRBJ2-2,-,TGTGCCAGCAGCCGAGGGGACGTTAGCACCGGGGAGCTGTTTTTT,CASSRGDVSTGELFF
TRBV7-2,many,TRBJ2-3,TRBD2,TGTGCCAGCAGCCATACTAGCGGGGGGCGTACAGATACGCAGTATTTT,CASSHTSGGRTDTQYF
TRBV12-3/TRBV12-4,many,TRBJ2-6,-,TGTGCCAGCAGTTTAGCGGGGACAAACTCTGGGGCCAACGTCCTGACTTTC,CASSLAGTNSGANVLTF
TRBV14,many,TRBJ2-5,TRBD1,TGTGCCAGCAGCCTATCGGTAGTGACAGGGGGGTGGTTCGAAGAGACCCAGTACTTC,CASSLSVVTGGWFEETQYF
TRBV6-8,once,TRBJ2-3,TRBD2,TGTGCCAGCAGTGAACTTGTACTAGCGGGAAACACAGATACGCAGTATTTT,CASSELVLAGNTDTQYF
TRBV5-8,many,TRBJ1-1,-,TGTGCCAGCTGCCCCTGGGGTAACACTGAAGCTTTCTTT,CASCPWGNTEAFF